One and the same sample provided the 25 T cell receptor beta chains below, sequenced in a study of T cell responses to AZD1222 COVID-19 vaccine. TCRdb's table, derived via immunoSEQ multiplex PCR, lists solely in-frame clones and lacks some. Of 55,000 to 85,000 clones listed, less than 90% are singletons. The starting material was peripheral blood, obtained on day 0 of AZD1222 vaccination. The receptors shown here come from an adult in good health.

The rearrangement links TRBV9 to TRBJ2-1, with no clear D. The germline gives CDR1 SGDLS, CDR2 YYNGEE. The CDR3 consists of 15 residues. Trimming left V 4 bases short and J 8 bases short, with 19 bases between. The CDR3 region is CASSPRASGVDEQFF. CDR3 nucleotides: TGTGCCAGCAGCCCCCGGGCTAGTGGGGTAGATGAGCAGTTCTTC. The full variable domain, completed using reference TRBV9 and TRBJ2-1, is DSGVTQTPKHLITATGQRVTLRCSPRSGDLSVYWYQQSLDQGLQFLIQYYNGEERAKGNILERFSAQQFPDLHSELNLSSLELGDSALYFCASSPRASGVDEQFFGPGTRLTVL.

On this clone itself: Other DNA sequences from this sample encode an identical CDR3 as well. The genes are TRBV28 and TRBJ1-2; no clear D. The germline V gene encodes CDR1 MDHEN and CDR2 SYDVKM. Deletions cut 5 bases from V and 5 bases from J, with 15 bases between. The CDR3 runs to 14 residues. The CDR3 nucleotides read TGTGCCAGCAGTCCTGGGGATAGAGCTTATGGCTACACCTTC. Protein product: CASSPGDRAYGYTF.

In this sample, this clone turned up a few times. V is TRBV12-5 and J is TRBJ1-1; 8 bases line up with TRBD1. This CDR3 comprises 14 residues. CDR1 and CDR2 from the germline V gene are LGHNT and FRNRAP. V lost 6 bases to trimming and J lost 1 base; unmatched junction nucleotides: 4. The chain's CDR3 is CASGTGGQNTEAFF. In DNA form, the CDR3 reads TGTGCTAGTGGCACAGGGGGACAGAACACTGAAGCTTTCTTT.

V is TRBV20-1 and J is TRBJ2-4; D is uncertain. Germline-derived CDR1 and CDR2 are DFQATT and SNEGSKA (reference sequence). The length of the CDR3 is 16 residues. The germline V and J ends were trimmed by 3 bases and 0 bases, with 15 bases remaining between them. In DNA, the CDR3 is TGCAGTGCTAGTCCGGTGGCTGCTGGAGCCAAAAACATTCAGTACTTC. Amino acid sequence: CSASPVAAGAKNIQYF.

The V call is TRBV18, the J call TRBJ2-7; 8 positions agree with TRBD2. The CDR3 contains 15 residues. The J segment lost 2 bases and the V segment lost 2 bases, leaving 5 bases of the junction unmatched. The germline gives CDR1 KGHSH, CDR2 LQKENI. The CDR3: CASSPRVAGTYEQYF. The CDR3 nucleotides are TGTGCCAGCTCACCAAGGGTAGCGGGGACCTACGAGCAGTACTTC.

J is TRBJ2-2 and V is TRBV2; 10 bases agree with TRBD1. This CDR3 spans 16 amino acids. CDR1 is SNHLY, CDR2 FYNNEI, per germline. Unmatched junction bases numbered 6, after V lost 3 bases and J lost 5 bases. The CDR3 region is CASSDGGQGLTGELFF. The DNA for the CDR3 is TGTGCCAGCAGTGATGGGGGACAGGGGCTTACCGGGGAGCTGTTTTTT.

This chain connects TRBV11-2 to TRBJ2-1; TRBD2 is a possible D gene (5 bases). This CDR3 comprises 13 residues. V was clipped by 5 bases and J by 9 bases, with 14 bases between them. In germline, CDR1 is SGHAT, CDR2 FQNNGV. The CDR3 loop reads CASSPPLGIEQFF. The CDR3 DNA is TGTGCCAGCAGCCCCCCACTAGGCATTGAGCAGTTCTTC.

The chain links TRBV28 to TRBJ2-1; the D is unclear. V lost 7 bases, J lost 0 bases, and 10 bases lay in between. This CDR3 has 14 residues. Germline V gene data show CDR1 as MDHEN and CDR2 as SYDVKM. CDR3 protein: CASTSLISYNEQFF. The DNA of the CDR3 is TGTGCCAGCACCTCTCTGATCTCCTACAATGAGCAGTTCTTC.

This clone was detected once. The genes are TRBV7-2 and TRBJ1-2, with 10 bases identical to TRBD1. The germline gives CDR1 SGHTA, CDR2 FQGNSA. The junction had 7 bases not matched to a gene; V was cut back by 5 bases and J by 7 bases. The length of the CDR3 is 14 residues. The CDR3 loop is CASSRDRGHFGYTF. CDR3 in DNA: TGTGCCAGCAGCCGCGACAGGGGGCATTTTGGCTACACCTTC.

The chain is built from TRBV11-2 and TRBJ2-2, with a weak D call TRBD1 (5 bases). The germline V and J ends were trimmed by 7 bases and 6 bases, with 15 bases remaining between them. From germline, CDR1 is SGHAT and CDR2 FQNNGV. The CDR3 contains 14 residues. The CDR3 nucleotides read TGTGCCAGCACCCTCGGACACCCCCCCGGGGAGCTGTTTTTT. This translates into CASTLGHPPGELFF.

The genes are TRBV5-6 and TRBJ2-7; no definite D call. This CDR3 spans 13 amino acids. Trimming took off 6 bases at V and 2 bases at J, with 12 bases between the two ends. Per germline, CDR1 SGHDT and CDR2 YYEEEE. The CDR3 region is CASTSTTTYEQYF. CDR3 bases: TGTGCCAGCACCTCTACTACAACCTACGAGCAGTACTTC.

The rearrangement uses TRBV7-9 and TRBJ2-6; D gene ambiguous. This CDR3 comprises 18 residues. Germline V gene data show CDR1 as SEHNR and CDR2 as FQNEAQ (reference sequence). The ends were cut back, 5 bases at V and 5 bases at J, with 22 bases in the middle. The CDR3 sequence: CASSPPGPISERANVLTF. The CDR3 DNA follows: TGTGCCAGCAGCCCCCCAGGACCTATCTCTGAGAGGGCCAACGTCCTGACTTTC. Full variable domain (remainder filled in from reference TRBV7-9 and TRBJ2-6): DTGVSQNPRHKITKRGQNVTFRCDPISEHNRLYWYRQTLGQGPEFLTYFQNEAQLEKSRLLSDRFSAERPKGSFSTLEIQRTEQGDSAMYLCASSPPGPISERANVLTFGAGSRLTVL.

The chain links TRBV14 to TRBJ1-2; the D is unclear. The V and J ends lost 4 bases and 6 bases respectively, with 9 bases between them. Germline CDR1 is SGHDN and CDR2 is FVKESK. The CDR3 is 12 residues long. The CDR3 DNA reads as TGTGCCAGCAGCCGCTGGGATGATGGCTACACCTTC. This translates into CASSRWDDGYTF.

The V gene is TRBV7-9, the J gene TRBJ1-4, with D possibly being TRBD1 (5 bases). Germline V gene lookup returns CDR1 SEHNR and CDR2 FQNEAQ (reference sequence). This CDR3 is 14 amino acids long. V gave up 6 bases and J gave up 4 bases, with 12 bases separating them. The CDR3 DNA reads as TGTGCCAGCAGTAGCGGGACCTTTAATGAAAAACTGTTTTTT. As protein: CASSSGTFNEKLFF. Full variable domain (outside the CDR3, taken from reference TRBV7-9 and TRBJ1-4): DTGVSQNPRHKITKRGQNVTFRCDPISEHNRLYWYRQTLGQGPEFLTYFQNEAQLEKSRLLSDRFSAERPKGSFSTLEIQRTEQGDSAMYLCASSSGTFNEKLFFGSGTQLSVL.

V gene TRBV5-5 combines with J gene TRBJ2-7, with 8 bases aligning to TRBD1. CDR3 length equals 15 residues. The V gene's germline CDR1 is SGHKS and CDR2 YYEKEE (reference sequence). V was pared by 0 bases and J by 2 bases, with 4 bases of the junction left unmatched. CDR3 coding DNA: TGTGCCAGCAGCTTGGATTGGACAGGGACCTACGAGCAGTACTTC. Protein sequence: CASSLDWTGTYEQYF.

This clone has more than one count but fewer than ten. This chain uses TRBV9 with TRBJ1-2; D remains unclear. This CDR3 comprises 16 residues. Deletions cut 4 bases from V and 8 bases from J, with 24 bases between. The germline V gene encodes CDR1 SGDLS and CDR2 YYNGEE. CDR3 sequence reads: CASSPRGDYQVWGYTF. The CDR3 DNA sequence: TGTGCCAGCAGCCCGCGCGGGGATTATCAGGTTTGGGGCTACACCTTC.

The CDR3 coding sequence is TGTGCCTTCCGCAGGGCCCCAGTAACTGAAGCTTTCTTT. Its translation: CAFRRAPVTEAFF. The rearrangement links TRBV10-3 to TRBJ1-1; D might be TRBD1 (5 bases). Trimming cost V 11 bases and J 5 bases, with 18 bases left between them. This CDR3 has 13 amino acids. Germline lookup yields CDR1 ENHRY and CDR2 SYGVKD.

This clone was picked up a small number of times. The sample carries other DNA sequences with the same CDR3. The chain couples TRBV4-3 to TRBJ2-7, with 9 bases that match TRBD2. This CDR3 region has 17 residues. CDR1 is LGHNA and CDR2 is YSLEER in the germline V gene. V was clipped by 0 bases and J by 4 bases; unmatched bases: 10. CDR3 loop: CASSQEEGLAGSYEQYF. As DNA, the CDR3 is TGCGCCAGCAGCCAAGAGGAGGGGCTAGCGGGGAGTTACGAGCAGTACTTC.

The chain is built from TRBV15 and TRBJ1-5; maybe TRBD1 (5 bases). The germline V gene encodes CDR1 LNHNV and CDR2 YYDKDF (reference sequence). This CDR3 is built from 14 residues. Between the trimmed V and J ends, which lost 1 base and 6 bases, there was a span of 10 bases. In DNA, the CDR3 is TGTGCCACCAGCAGAGCCGGCGGGGCTCAGCCCCAGCATTTT. This translates into CATSRAGGAQPQHF.

This clone was recorded a few times. The chain uses TRBV9 and TRBJ1-2; maybe TRBD1 (6 bases). There are 15 residues in the CDR3. V dropped 2 bases and J dropped 8 bases, with 19 bases sitting between them. CDR1 is SGDLS and CDR2 is YYNGEE in the germline V gene. The CDR3 DNA follows: TGTGCCAGCAGCGTGGGGGCAGGGGAGAAGGAAGGCTACACCTTC. Its translation is CASSVGAGEKEGYTF.

J is TRBJ2-1 and V is TRBV7-2; 9 positions match TRBD2. Germline values: CDR1 SGHTA, CDR2 FQGNSA. Trimming at V came to 5 bases and at J to 6 bases, leaving 8 bases not matched to a gene. This CDR3 has 15 amino acids. The CDR3 protein is CASSAPGLASNEQFF. In nucleotides, the CDR3 is TGTGCCAGCAGCGCCCCGGGACTAGCATCCAATGAGCAGTTCTTC.

The rearrangement uses TRBV3-1 (or the pseudogene TRBV3-2) and TRBJ2-3, with 11 bases lining up with TRBD2. Germline CDR1 is LGHDT and CDR2 is YNNKEL (reference sequence). This CDR3 contains 16 residues. Germline trimming cut 4 bases from V and 2 bases from J; bases unmatched to any gene: 5. CDR3 sequence reads: CASSPGTSGYTDTQYF. The CDR3 coding sequence is TGTGCCAGCAGCCCCGGGACTAGCGGTTACACAGATACGCAGTATTTT.

The chain employs TRBV27 and TRBJ2-1, with unresolved D. V lost 3 bases, J lost 14 bases, and 14 bases lay in between. Germline V gives CDR1 MNHEY, CDR2 SMNVEV (reference sequence). The CDR3 sequence is 12 residues long. For the CDR3, the DNA is TGTGCCAGCAGTTTCTCCTTGGACCGTAAGTTCTTC. As protein: CASSFSLDRKFF.

V gene TRBV4-1 combines with J gene TRBJ1-2, with D hard to call. Trimming stripped 4 bases from V and 1 base from J, with 13 bases between. CDR3 size: 15 residues. Germline-derived CDR1 and CDR2 are MGHRA and YSYEKL. CDR3 sequence reads: CASSPNQMVNYGYTF. CDR3 nucleotides: TGCGCCAGCAGCCCAAATCAGATGGTTAACTATGGCTACACCTTC.

This sequence joins TRBV28 and TRBJ1-1; maybe TRBD1 (6 bases). Trimming removed 6 bases at V and 1 base at J, with 9 bases between. CDR1 and CDR2 (germline): MDHEN, SYDVKM. There are 13 residues in the CDR3. As DNA, the CDR3 is TGTGCCAGCAGAGGACAGCAGAACACTGAAGCTTTCTTT. Translating gives CASRGQQNTEAFF.